This is a list of T cell receptor beta chains from one sample in a study of beta chain features in type 1 diabetes. Here immunoSEQ multiplex PCR was the method, and the copy in TCRdb shows in-frame clones only, minus some. The sample contains hundreds of thousands of clones, 10% to 15% of which appear only once. Input material: naive CD4+ T cells from blood. These receptors were taken from a man aged 18 to 29 in good health. Each CDR3 is given with its conserved first and last residue. The D gene is left open where the match is weak. Clone size is shown for a subset of rows, as once, few, many or a class of expanded clone.

v_gene: TRBV28; abundance: few; j_gene: TRBJ2-5; d_gene: -; CDR3nt: TGTGCCAGCAGTTTTGAGGGACACCAGTACTTC; CDR3aa: CASSFEGHQYF
v_gene: TRBV4-3; abundance: few; j_gene: TRBJ2-5; d_gene: TRBD2; CDR3nt: TGCGCCAGCAGCCAACTAGCGGGAGATGGGACCCAGTACTTC; CDR3aa: CASSQLAGDGTQYF
v_gene: TRBV19; abundance: few; j_gene: TRBJ1-1; d_gene: -; CDR3nt: TGTGCCAGTAACAACCCCCGGGTCTCGGGGACTGAAGCTTTCTTT; CDR3aa: CASNNPRVSGTEAFF
v_gene: TRBV19; abundance: -; j_gene: TRBJ2-1; d_gene: TRBD1; CDR3nt: TGTGCCAGTAGCAGGGACAGGGGCTCCGGAGAGCAGTTCTTC; CDR3aa: CASSRDRGSGEQFF
v_gene: TRBV29-1; abundance: -; j_gene: TRBJ2-1; d_gene: TRBD1; CDR3nt: TGCAGCGTCCAGGGGGCTGGCAATGAGCAGTTCTTC; CDR3aa: CSVQGAGNEQFF
v_gene: TRBV5-6; abundance: -; j_gene: TRBJ2-2; d_gene: TRBD2; CDR3nt: TGTGCCAGCAGCTTGGGGCTAGCGGGGGTCGACACCGGGGAGCTGTTTTTT; CDR3aa: CASSLGLAGVDTGELFF
v_gene: TRBV25-1; abundance: once; j_gene: TRBJ2-7; d_gene: TRBD1; CDR3nt: TGTGCCAGCAGTGAACGGGGGACAGGGACCGAGCAGTACTTC; CDR3aa: CASSERGTGTEQYF
v_gene: TRBV5-1; abundance: few; j_gene: TRBJ2-3; d_gene: TRBD1; CDR3nt: TGCGCCAGCAGCTCTGGACAGGGAACGGATACGCAGTATTTT; CDR3aa: CASSSGQGTDTQYF
v_gene: TRBV30; abundance: -; j_gene: TRBJ1-4; d_gene: TRBD1; CDR3nt: TGTGCCTTGGACAGGGGTGGTGAAAAACTGTTTTTT; CDR3aa: CALDRGGEKLFF
v_gene: TRBV30; abundance: -; j_gene: TRBJ1-1; d_gene: -; CDR3nt: TGTGCCTGGAGTGCGGACAGAATGAACACTGAAGCTTTCTTT; CDR3aa: CAWSADRMNTEAFF
v_gene: TRBV28; abundance: few; j_gene: TRBJ2-1; d_gene: TRBD1; CDR3nt: TGTGCCAGCGGGTACAGGGGGATCAATGAGCAGTTCTTC; CDR3aa: CASGYRGINEQFF
v_gene: TRBV7-3; abundance: -; j_gene: TRBJ2-3; d_gene: -; CDR3nt: TGTGCCAGCAGCTTCGGAGGCACAGATACGCAGTATTTT; CDR3aa: CASSFGGTDTQYF
v_gene: TRBV4-2; abundance: few; j_gene: TRBJ2-1; d_gene: TRBD2; CDR3nt: TGTGCCAGCTGTCTAGCGGGGGGGCAGTCCTACAATGAGCAGTTCTTC; CDR3aa: CASCLAGGQSYNEQFF
v_gene: TRBV19; abundance: -; j_gene: TRBJ2-5; d_gene: TRBD1; CDR3nt: TGTGCCAGTAGTATCGGACAGGGCCAAGAGACCCAGTACTTC; CDR3aa: CASSIGQGQETQYF
v_gene: TRBV9; abundance: -; j_gene: TRBJ2-1; d_gene: TRBD2; CDR3nt: TGTGCCAGCAGCCACAGCGTAGCGGGGGGGCTTCGGGAGCAGTTCTTC; CDR3aa: CASSHSVAGGLREQFF
v_gene: TRBV27; abundance: -; j_gene: TRBJ2-3; d_gene: TRBD1; CDR3nt: TGTGCCAGCAGTTTCTTGGGACAGGGCTTAGCAGATACGCAGTATTTT; CDR3aa: CASSFLGQGLADTQYF
v_gene: TRBV6-6; abundance: -; j_gene: TRBJ2-5; d_gene: -; CDR3nt: TGTGCCACCCTGGGGCGGGGCGTCGGAGAGACCCAGTACTTC; CDR3aa: CATLGRGVGETQYF
v_gene: TRBV30; abundance: few; j_gene: TRBJ1-1; d_gene: -; CDR3nt: TGTGCCTGGAGTGAGTCACATGGAGCTTTCTTT; CDR3aa: CAWSESHGAFF
v_gene: TRBV7-3; abundance: few; j_gene: TRBJ2-1; d_gene: TRBD2; CDR3nt: TGTGCCAGCAGCTTAACTAGCGGGGGGTACAATGAGCAGTTCTTC; CDR3aa: CASSLTSGGYNEQFF
v_gene: TRBV7-2; abundance: -; j_gene: TRBJ1-5; d_gene: TRBD1; CDR3nt: TGTGCCAGCAGCTTAGCTTCAGGACAGGGGGCTGTCGGCAATCAGCCCCAGCATTTT; CDR3aa: CASSLASGQGAVGNQPQHF
v_gene: TRBV9; abundance: few; j_gene: TRBJ2-7; d_gene: TRBD2; CDR3nt: TGTGCCAGCAGCCCGGGACTAGCGGGGGTAAGCGAGCAGTACTTC; CDR3aa: CASSPGLAGVSEQYF
v_gene: TRBV19; abundance: -; j_gene: TRBJ2-1; d_gene: TRBD2; CDR3nt: TGTGCCAGTAGTAGACTAGCGGGGGGTTACAATGAGCAGTTCTTC; CDR3aa: CASSRLAGGYNEQFF
v_gene: TRBV30; abundance: few; j_gene: TRBJ2-2; d_gene: -; CDR3nt: TGTGCCGGCGGAACCGTCGTCGGGGAGCTGTTTTTT; CDR3aa: CAGGTVVGELFF
v_gene: TRBV4-2; abundance: -; j_gene: TRBJ1-1; d_gene: -; CDR3nt: TGTGCCAGCAGCCTTAAGGAAGGGGCTGAAGCTTTCTTT; CDR3aa: CASSLKEGAEAFF
v_gene: TRBV7-9; abundance: few; j_gene: TRBJ1-5; d_gene: -; CDR3nt: TGTGCCAGCAGCGGGCAGGGCGGCCAGCCCCAGCATTTT; CDR3aa: CASSGQGGQPQHF
v_gene: TRBV5-1; abundance: -; j_gene: TRBJ1-4; d_gene: TRBD1; CDR3nt: TGCGCCAGCAGCTCAGGACAGGCAAGGGTCGTCGAAAAACTGTTTTTT; CDR3aa: CASSSGQARVVEKLFF
v_gene: TRBV15; abundance: few; j_gene: TRBJ1-5; d_gene: -; CDR3nt: TGTGCCACCAGCGGTAGGAACAGGAATCAGCCCCAGCATTTT; CDR3aa: CATSGRNRNQPQHF
v_gene: TRBV4-2; abundance: few; j_gene: TRBJ2-7; d_gene: TRBD2; CDR3nt: TGTGCCAGCAGCCAAGGGTTTAGCGGGGACTACGAGCAGTACTTC; CDR3aa: CASSQGFSGDYEQYF
v_gene: TRBV6-5; abundance: few; j_gene: TRBJ2-3; d_gene: TRBD1; CDR3nt: TGTGCCAGCAGTTACGACAGGGACACAGATACGCAGTATTTT; CDR3aa: CASSYDRDTDTQYF
v_gene: TRBV19; abundance: few; j_gene: TRBJ1-2; d_gene: -; CDR3nt: TGTGCCAGTAGTCCTCGGACAGATGGCTACACCTTC; CDR3aa: CASSPRTDGYTF
v_gene: TRBV30; abundance: -; j_gene: TRBJ2-3; d_gene: TRBD1; CDR3nt: TGTGCCTGGAGCCGGGACAGAAGCACAGATACGCAGTATTTT; CDR3aa: CAWSRDRSTDTQYF
v_gene: TRBV7-3; abundance: few; j_gene: TRBJ2-1; d_gene: TRBD2; CDR3nt: TGTGCCAGCGGTAGGACTAGCGGGAGTTCTGAGCAGTTCTTC; CDR3aa: CASGRTSGSSEQFF
v_gene: TRBV9; abundance: -; j_gene: TRBJ2-7; d_gene: -; CDR3nt: TGTGCCAGCAGCGCGGGAGTAGCCCTACTCTACGAGCAGTACTTC; CDR3aa: CASSAGVALLYEQYF
v_gene: TRBV18; abundance: -; j_gene: TRBJ2-7; d_gene: -; CDR3nt: TGTGCCAGCTCACCACCGGCGGGGCGGGATACGCAGTACTTC; CDR3aa: CASSPPAGRDTQYF
v_gene: TRBV30; abundance: -; j_gene: TRBJ1-3; d_gene: -; CDR3nt: TGTGCCTGGAGCCTTGGAAACACCATATATTTT; CDR3aa: CAWSLGNTIYF
v_gene: TRBV30; abundance: -; j_gene: TRBJ1-4; d_gene: TRBD1; CDR3nt: TGTGCCTGGAGTGTGTTAGGGGGCAATTTGGAAAAACTGTTTTTT; CDR3aa: CAWSVLGGNLEKLFF
v_gene: TRBV28; abundance: -; j_gene: TRBJ2-7; d_gene: TRBD2; CDR3nt: TGTGCCAGCAGTTTATCGACTAGCGGGATCTACGAGCAGTACTTC; CDR3aa: CASSLSTSGIYEQYF
v_gene: TRBV19; abundance: few; j_gene: TRBJ1-1; d_gene: TRBD1; CDR3nt: TGTGCCAGTAGTGAACAGGGGGGGACTGAAGCTTTCTTT; CDR3aa: CASSEQGGTEAFF
v_gene: TRBV7-3; abundance: -; j_gene: TRBJ2-1; d_gene: -; CDR3nt: TGTGCCAGCAGCCCGCTGGCCCCGACTAATGAGCAGTTCTTC; CDR3aa: CASSPLAPTNEQFF
v_gene: TRBV29-1; abundance: -; j_gene: TRBJ2-3; d_gene: TRBD2; CDR3nt: TGCAGCGTTGATGGGGGGGGGACGCAGTATTTT; CDR3aa: CSVDGGGTQYF
v_gene: TRBV11-2; abundance: few; j_gene: TRBJ2-6; d_gene: TRBD1; CDR3nt: TGTGCCAGCAGAACTACCTGGGACAGGGGATCTGGGGCCAACGTCCTGACTTTC; CDR3aa: CASRTTWDRGSGANVLTF
v_gene: TRBV30; abundance: -; j_gene: TRBJ2-2; d_gene: -; CDR3nt: TGTGCCTGGAGGGATAAACAGCTCGCCGGGGAGCTGTTTTTT; CDR3aa: CAWRDKQLAGELFF
v_gene: TRBV7-3; abundance: -; j_gene: TRBJ2-2; d_gene: -; CDR3nt: TGTGCCAGCAGCTTAAGGGCAGGGGGGTACACCGGGGAGCTGTTTTTT; CDR3aa: CASSLRAGGYTGELFF
v_gene: TRBV28; abundance: few; j_gene: TRBJ1-4; d_gene: TRBD1; CDR3nt: TGTGCCAGCAGCGTGGGACAGTCTAATGAAAAACTGTTTTTT; CDR3aa: CASSVGQSNEKLFF
v_gene: TRBV6-1; abundance: few; j_gene: TRBJ2-5; d_gene: TRBD2; CDR3nt: TGTGCCAGCAGTGACCGTCCGGGGGGGACCCAGTACTTC; CDR3aa: CASSDRPGGTQYF
v_gene: TRBV6-5; abundance: -; j_gene: TRBJ1-2; d_gene: TRBD1; CDR3nt: TGTGCCAGCAGTGTGACAGGGGTCTATGGCTACACCTTC; CDR3aa: CASSVTGVYGYTF
v_gene: TRBV14; abundance: -; j_gene: TRBJ1-2; d_gene: TRBD1; CDR3nt: TGTGCCAGCAGCCTCGGGACAGGTGAAGCTATTTCCTATGGCTACACCTTC; CDR3aa: CASSLGTGEAISYGYTF
v_gene: TRBV6-5; abundance: -; j_gene: TRBJ1-5; d_gene: TRBD1; CDR3nt: TGTGCCAGCAGTTTCGCGAATGACAGGGAAGGGCCCCAGCATTTT; CDR3aa: CASSFANDREGPQHF
v_gene: TRBV28; abundance: few; j_gene: TRBJ1-2; d_gene: -; CDR3nt: TGTGCCAGCAGCCCTACAGGGCTCTATGGCTACACCTTC; CDR3aa: CASSPTGLYGYTF
v_gene: TRBV18; abundance: few; j_gene: TRBJ2-7; d_gene: -; CDR3nt: TGTGCCAGCGGTCGACAAGGAGGCTACGAGCAGTACTTC; CDR3aa: CASGRQGGYEQYF
v_gene: TRBV4-2; abundance: -; j_gene: TRBJ1-3; d_gene: TRBD1; CDR3nt: TGTGCCAGCAGCCAAGTTGGGACAGGGGGAAACACCATATATTTT; CDR3aa: CASSQVGTGGNTIYF
v_gene: TRBV7-2; abundance: -; j_gene: TRBJ2-5; d_gene: -; CDR3nt: TGTGCCAGCAGCTTAGACTCGCGGGGAAAAGAGACCCAGTACTTC; CDR3aa: CASSLDSRGKETQYF
v_gene: TRBV7-3; abundance: few; j_gene: TRBJ2-3; d_gene: TRBD2; CDR3nt: TGTGCCAGCAGCCTACGGGTAACTAGCGGGGGGTCCACAGATACGCAGTATTTT; CDR3aa: CASSLRVTSGGSTDTQYF
v_gene: TRBV7-8; abundance: -; j_gene: TRBJ2-1; d_gene: TRBD1; CDR3nt: TGTGCCAGCAGCTTCCGGGACAGGGGACAGGAGCAGTTCTTC; CDR3aa: CASSFRDRGQEQFF
v_gene: TRBV7-2; abundance: -; j_gene: TRBJ2-7; d_gene: TRBD1; CDR3nt: TGTGCCAGCAGCATCGGACAGGGACGCTTCTACGAGCAGTACTTC; CDR3aa: CASSIGQGRFYEQYF
v_gene: TRBV5-5; abundance: -; j_gene: TRBJ2-5; d_gene: -; CDR3nt: TGTGCCAGCAGTAGCCGGGAGCAGTACTTC; CDR3aa: CASSSREQYF